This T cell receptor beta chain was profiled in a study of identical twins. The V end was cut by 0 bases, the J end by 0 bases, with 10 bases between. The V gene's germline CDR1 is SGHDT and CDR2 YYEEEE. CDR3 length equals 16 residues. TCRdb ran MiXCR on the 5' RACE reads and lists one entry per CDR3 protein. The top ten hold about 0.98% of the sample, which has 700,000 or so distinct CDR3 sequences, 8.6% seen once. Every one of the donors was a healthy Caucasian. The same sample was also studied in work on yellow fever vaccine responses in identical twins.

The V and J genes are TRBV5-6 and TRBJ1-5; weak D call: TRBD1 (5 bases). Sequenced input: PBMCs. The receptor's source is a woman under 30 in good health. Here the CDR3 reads CASSLAGGFSNQPQHF. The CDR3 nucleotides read TGTGCCAGCAGCTTGGCCGGGGGGTTTAGCAATCAGCCCCAGCATTTT.